This T cell receptor (beta chain) was documented in a study of T-cell memory formation after mild COVID-19. TCRdb reprocessed the 5' RACE reads with MiXCR, giving one entry per CDR3 protein. The data show around 530,000 distinct CDR3 sequences, with less than 25% seen just once and approximately 8.4% held by the top ten. V dropped 5 bases and J dropped 5 bases, with 19 bases sitting between them. CDR3 length: 14 amino acids. Germline V CDR1 and CDR2: DFQATT, SNEGSKA (reference sequence). The chain recombines TRBV20-1 with TRBJ2-7; D is possibly TRBD1 or TRBD2 (5 bases each). This receptor was obtained from an adult woman who had mild COVID-19 (a few samples of this study predate the infection). Cell type and time point are not known. The specimen was PBMCs or a T cell subset sorted from them (not recorded which). This chain's CDR3 is CSAEGGTARDEQYF. In DNA, the CDR3 is TGCAGTGCTGAGGGTGGGACCGCGAGAGACGAGCAGTACTTC.